The 27 T cell receptor beta chains given below trace back to one sample, sequenced in a study of blood T cell repertoires in COVID-19. Method: immunoSEQ multiplex PCR; TCRdb's copy keeps in-frame clones and lacks some. Of 110,000 to 150,000 clones in the sample, more than 80% were seen once. Sequencing was performed on PBMCs or T cells enriched from blood (not recorded which). These receptors all come from a man aged 50-60 years who had recovered from COVID-19.

V gene TRBV28 combines with J gene TRBJ1-5; TRBD1 is a possible D gene (6 bases). Germline V gene data show CDR1 as MDHEN and CDR2 as SYDVKM. Trimming removed 4 bases from V and 3 bases from J, with 7 bases in between. The CDR3 extends over 13 amino acids. The CDR3 loop reads CASSWDTNQPQHF. The CDR3 nucleotides are TGTGCCAGCAGTTGGGACACCAATCAGCCCCAGCATTTT.

This clone was detected only once. This chain's CDR3 is CASSFLGASNTEAFF. DNA for the CDR3: TGTGCCAGCAGCTTTTTAGGGGCCTCGAACACTGAAGCTTTCTTT. This rearrangement joins TRBV7-2 to TRBJ1-1; TRBD1 is a possible D gene (5 bases). The germline CDR1 and CDR2 sequences are SGHTA and FQGNSA. The CDR3 runs 15 residues. With 3 bases removed from V and 1 base from J, the gap between germline ends came to 12 bases.

The V call is TRBV30, the J call TRBJ1-6; D unclear. The CDR3 loop spans 14 amino acids. Trimming stripped 0 bases from V and 9 bases from J, with 12 bases between. In germline, CDR1 is GTSNPN, CDR2 SVGIG (reference sequence). The CDR3 is CAWSVRSSGSPLHF. The CDR3 coding sequence is TGTGCCTGGAGTGTACGGTCTAGTGGTTCACCCCTCCACTTT. Supplemented by reference TRBV30 and TRBJ1-6, the full variable domain reads SQTIHQWPATLVQPVGSPLSLECTVEGTSNPNLYWYRQAAGRGLQLLFYSVGIGQISSEVPQNLSASRPQDRQFILSSKKLLLSDSGFYLCAWSVRSSGSPLHFGNGTRLTVT.

The rearrangement links TRBV7-9 to TRBJ2-7; TRBD1 matches 7 bases. CDR1 SEHNR and CDR2 FQNEAQ come from the germline V gene (reference sequence). The J segment lost 6 bases and the V segment lost 5 bases, leaving 13 bases of the junction unmatched. This CDR3 is built from 15 residues. Here the CDR3 reads CASSLGQTPPAEQYF. The DNA for the CDR3 is TGTGCCAGCAGCCTGGGACAGACTCCGCCCGCCGAGCAGTACTTC.

V and J are TRBV18 and TRBJ2-5; D may be TRBD1 (6 bases). The V and J ends lost 2 bases and 6 bases respectively, with 19 bases between them. The CDR3 length is 16 residues. The germline gives CDR1 KGHSH, CDR2 LQKENI. The CDR3 sequence is CASSPKTGTRGKTQYF. The CDR3 nucleotides are TGTGCCAGCTCACCAAAAACCGGGACAAGGGGAAAGACCCAGTACTTC.

V usage is TRBV6-5 and J usage is TRBJ1-3; a weak D match, TRBD1 (6 bases). Germline lookup yields CDR1 MNHEY and CDR2 SVGAGI. V dropped 6 bases and J dropped 0 bases, with 12 bases sitting between them. The CDR3 runs 15 residues. The CDR3 DNA follows: TGTGCCAGCAGCCAAGACAGGTACTCTGGAAACACCATATATTTT. It is translated as CASSQDRYSGNTIYF.

The chain joins TRBV19 to TRBJ2-1; D ambiguous. Trimming took off 6 bases at V and 4 bases at J, with 10 bases between the two ends. CDR1 and CDR2 (germline): LNHDA, SQIVND (reference sequence). This CDR3 is built from 13 residues. This CDR3 reads CASRPGLYNEQFF. In nucleotides, the CDR3 is TGTGCCAGTAGACCCGGGTTATACAATGAGCAGTTCTTC.

The chain's CDR3 is CASGTGRNSPLHF. The CDR3 bases are TGTGCCAGCGGGACAGGTAGAAATTCACCCCTCCACTTT. The chain combines TRBV28 with TRBJ1-6, with 8 bases that match TRBD1. V was pared by 8 bases and J by 7 bases, with 4 bases of the junction left unmatched. In germline, CDR1 is MDHEN, CDR2 SYDVKM. This CDR3 is built from 13 residues.

The chain carries TRBV5-1 and TRBJ2-1, with 14 bases lining up with TRBD2. The length of the CDR3 is 17 residues. From germline, CDR1 is SGHRS and CDR2 YFSETQ. After removal of 2 bases from V and 8 bases from J, the junction contained 9 bases not matched to a gene. For the CDR3, the DNA is TGCGCCAGCAGCTTTATAGGGACTAGCGGGAGAATGGATGAGCAGTTCTTC. Translating it yields CASSFIGTSGRMDEQFF. The full variable domain, completed using reference TRBV5-1 and TRBJ2-1, is KAGVTQTPRYLIKTRGQQVTLSCSPISGHRSVSWYQQTPGQGLQFLFEYFSETQRNKGNFPGRFSGRQFSNSRSEMNVSTLELGDSALYLCASSFIGTSGRMDEQFFGPGTRLTVL.

This chain connects TRBV7-9 to TRBJ2-2; 11 bases are shared with TRBD2. The V gene end was trimmed by 5 bases and the J gene end by 7 bases; junction bases not matched to a gene: 12. Germline values: CDR1 SEHNR, CDR2 FQNEAQ (reference sequence). The CDR3 has 17 residues. The CDR3: CASSPPVAGGADGELFF. The CDR3 DNA follows: TGTGCCAGCAGCCCTCCCGTAGCGGGAGGGGCGGACGGGGAGCTGTTTTTT.

V gene TRBV28 combines with J gene TRBJ2-1; 9 bases line up with TRBD1. The CDR3 runs 19 residues. Per germline, CDR1 MDHEN and CDR2 SYDVKM. V shed 2 bases and J 4 bases; nucleotides not matched to a gene: 15. CDR3 bases: TGTGCCAGCAGTTTACCCCCCCCCATGACAGGGGGAGTTTACAATGAGCAGTTCTTC. It encodes CASSLPPPMTGGVYNEQFF.

The chain uses TRBV18 and TRBJ2-7, with TRBD2 matching 7 bases. The CDR3 is 13 residues long. Germline-derived CDR1 and CDR2 are KGHSH and LQKENI. After removal of 5 bases from V and 2 bases from J, the junction contained 3 bases not matched to a gene. CDR3 protein: CASSAGGTYEQYF. In nucleotides, the CDR3 is TGTGCCAGCTCAGCCGGGGGGACCTACGAGCAGTACTTC.

The chain carries TRBV6-5 and TRBJ1-1, with D hard to call. Trimming pared 6 bases from V and 0 bases from J, leaving 11 bases between. There are 14 residues in the CDR3. CDR1 is MNHEY and CDR2 is SVGAGI in the germline V gene. The CDR3 bases are TGTGCCAGCAGCTCCGGGTTCCTGAACACTGAAGCTTTCTTT. This codes for CASSSGFLNTEAFF.

The chain uses TRBV19 and TRBJ2-1; 11 bases line up with TRBD2. From germline, CDR1 is LNHDA and CDR2 SQIVND (reference sequence). The V segment lost 5 bases and the J segment 6 bases; nucleotides outside the gene matches: 6. The CDR3 is 15 amino acids. The CDR3 DNA follows: TGTGCCAGTAGTGTTCTAGCGGGAGGCTCCAATGAGCAGTTCTTC. This codes for CASSVLAGGSNEQFF.

The chain is built from TRBV29-1 and TRBJ1-4, with 12 positions matching TRBD1. Germline V gene sequence: CDR1 SQVTM, CDR2 ANQGSEA. The CDR3 is 16 residues long. After removal of 5 bases from V and 7 bases from J, the junction contained 11 bases not matched to a gene. This CDR3 reads CSVTGTGGLYGEKLFF. The CDR3 coding sequence is TGCAGCGTTACTGGGACAGGGGGCCTTTACGGTGAAAAACTGTTTTTT.

V gene TRBV6-1 combines with J gene TRBJ2-5, with a weak D call TRBD1 (6 bases). Trimming removed 3 bases at V and 1 base at J, with 12 bases between. The CDR3 totals 15 residues. The germline CDR1 and CDR2 sequences are MNHNS and SASEGT. DNA for the CDR3: TGTGCCAGCAGTGACCTAGGGGGATCCCAAGAGACCCAGTACTTC. Translation: CASSDLGGSQETQYF.

This sequence joins TRBV9 and TRBJ2-3; tentative D call: TRBD1 (7 bases). In germline, CDR1 is SGDLS, CDR2 YYNGEE. V lost 4 bases and J lost 2, with 11 bases in between. This CDR3 has 14 residues. In DNA, the CDR3 is TGTGCCAGCAGCCAGGGGGGCCACACAGATACGCAGTATTTT. This sequence encodes CASSQGGHTDTQYF.

The V and J genes are TRBV7-9 and TRBJ1-4; D unclear. Germline V gives CDR1 SEHNR, CDR2 FQNEAQ (reference sequence). The ends were cut back, 5 bases at V and 0 bases at J, with 13 bases in the middle. The CDR3 consists of 16 residues. CDR3 coding DNA: TGTGCCAGCAGCCTGACACCCGTTGCAACTAATGAAAAACTGTTTTTT. Protein: CASSLTPVATNEKLFF.

This clone was seen once. The CDR3 nucleotides read TGTGCCAGCAGTAACGATCCTATTCGGACTGAAGCTTTCTTT. It translates to CASSNDPIRTEAFF. The chain joins TRBV5-8 to TRBJ1-1, with D unresolved. The CDR3 sequence is 14 residues long. Germline V lookup: CDR1 SGHTS, CDR2 YDEGEE. V was cut by 5 bases and J by 5 bases, with 16 bases left in between.

The CDR3 sequence: CATSRIGDGGTGELFF. The CDR3 region has the DNA TGTGCCACCAGCCGTATCGGGGACGGGGGGACCGGGGAGCTGTTTTTT. The chain has TRBV24-1 and TRBJ2-2; 7 nucleotides agree with TRBD2. V dropped 7 bases and J dropped 5; count of bases not matched to a gene: 12. CDR3 length: 16 amino acids. Per germline, CDR1 KGHDR and CDR2 SFDVKD.

The V gene is TRBV27, the J gene TRBJ2-7, with D possibly TRBD1 on 6 matching bases. V lost 2 bases to trimming and J lost 3 bases, with 11 bases between them. This CDR3 contains 14 residues. The germline gives CDR1 MNHEY, CDR2 SMNVEV (reference sequence). Here the CDR3 reads CASSLQGTIYEQYF. The CDR3 nucleotides are TGTGCCAGCAGTTTACAGGGGACGATCTACGAGCAGTACTTC.

This chain connects TRBV28 to TRBJ1-4; perhaps TRBD1 as D (6 bases). Deletions cut 10 bases from V and 8 bases from J, with 17 bases between. The CDR3 is 13 amino acids. Per germline, CDR1 MDHEN and CDR2 SYDVKM. In DNA form, the CDR3 reads TGTGCCACCCGGGCGTGGGGGGGCGAAAAACTGTTTTTT. It encodes CATRAWGGEKLFF.

J is TRBJ1-5 and V is TRBV2, with 7 bases fitting TRBD1. V was clipped by 5 bases and J by 8 bases; unmatched bases: 9. This CDR3 contains 14 residues. Looked up from germline, CDR1 is SNHLY and CDR2 is FYNNEI. CDR3: CASSTTGFGKPQHF. The DNA of the CDR3 is TGTGCCAGCAGTACGACAGGGTTTGGTAAGCCCCAGCATTTT.

This clone was counted a single time. The V gene is TRBV5-6, the J gene TRBJ2-5; 7 positions match TRBD2. The germline V gene has CDR1 SGHDT and CDR2 YYEEEE. The V and J ends lost 7 bases and 0 bases, in that order; junction bases with no gene match: 12. This CDR3 comprises 16 residues. This CDR3 is CASAIFSGYYQETQYF. In DNA form, the CDR3 reads TGTGCCAGCGCCATATTTAGCGGGTACTACCAAGAGACCCAGTACTTC.

The rearrangement links TRBV28 to TRBJ1-1; 10 nucleotides agree with TRBD1. Germline CDR1 is MDHEN and CDR2 is SYDVKM. The CDR3 is 15 amino acids. With V trimmed by 3 bases and J by 3 bases, 4 bases remained unmatched. CDR3 nucleotide sequence: TGTGCCAGCAGTTTTCTCGGACAGGGGGACACTGAAGCTTTCTTT. This translates into CASSFLGQGDTEAFF. Combining the CDR3 with reference TRBV28 and TRBJ1-1 gives the whole variable domain DVKVTQSSRYLVKRTGEKVFLECVQDMDHENMFWYRQDPGLGLRLIYFSYDVKMKEKGDIPEGYSVSREKKERFSLILESASTNQTSMYLCASSFLGQGDTEAFFGQGTRLTVV.

The rearrangement joins TRBV5-4 to TRBJ2-2; D gene ambiguous. CDR1 and CDR2 (germline): SGHNT, YYREEE (reference sequence). The CDR3 contains 14 residues. Trimming shortened V by 3 bases and J by 4 bases, and 10 bases separated the two germline ends. DNA for the CDR3: TGTGCCAGCAGCTCTGTTAGTAGCACCGGGGAGCTGTTTTTT. Protein: CASSSVSSTGELFF.

J is TRBJ1-2 and V is TRBV30; D remains unclear. CDR3 length: 12 residues. Trimming left V 2 bases short and J 4 bases short, with 8 bases between. CDR1 GTSNPN and CDR2 SVGIG come from the germline V gene (reference sequence). CDR3 coding DNA: TGTGCCTGGAGTACACCCCGCTATGGCTACACCTTC. It is translated as CAWSTPRYGYTF.